Each of the 9 T cell receptor beta chains below was sequenced from the same sample in a study of shared clonotypes between healthy human individuals. TCRdb keeps only in-frame clones here, not all; method: immunoSEQ multiplex PCR. The sample gives approximately 400,000 clones, roughly 96% of which show up once; approximately 0.3% is in the top ten. The source material was memory CD8+ T cells sorted from blood. Specified subset: CD45RO+ cells pooled with CCR7-negative TemRA cells. The receptor set was obtained from a man under 40 in good health.

This clone came up once. The chain combines TRBV4-2 with TRBJ2-7, with 7 bases aligning to TRBD2. Germline V gene lookup returns CDR1 LGHNA and CDR2 YNFKEQ. The CDR3 length is 14 residues. V lost 2 bases and J lost 2; bases outside the gene matches: 3. Here the CDR3 reads CASSQPGTTYEQYF. CDR3 bases: TGTGCCAGCAGCCAACCCGGGACTACCTACGAGCAGTACTTC.

The CDR3: CASSFPGGSSYEQYF. DNA of the CDR3: TGTGCCAGCTCATTTCCAGGGGGGAGCTCCTACGAGCAGTACTTC. The chain has TRBV18 and TRBJ2-7, with a weak D call TRBD1 (7 bases). Germline CDR1 is KGHSH and CDR2 is LQKENI. V lost 5 bases to trimming and J lost 0 bases, with 14 bases between them. The CDR3 runs to 15 residues.

The chain recombines TRBV11-2 with TRBJ2-1; 13 bases align to TRBD2. Unmatched junction bases numbered 5, after V lost 5 bases and J lost 10 bases. Germline loops: CDR1 SGHAT, CDR2 FQNNGV. The CDR3 is made up of 14 amino acids. DNA for the CDR3: TGTGCCAGCAGCAGGACTAGCGGGAGCAGGGAGCAGTTCTTC. This codes for CASSRTSGSREQFF.

The V and J genes are TRBV28 and TRBJ2-4; 8 bases agree with TRBD2. Germline CDR1 MDHEN, CDR2 SYDVKM. The CDR3 loop spans 17 amino acids. V lost 5 bases, J lost 1 base, and 10 bases stayed unmatched. CDR3 sequence reads: CASSIPSGSWAKNIQYF. CDR3 sequence (DNA): TGTGCCAGCAGTATCCCGAGCGGGAGCTGGGCCAAAAACATTCAGTACTTC.

Of note for this clone: A read error may produce the germline difference seen at one junction end. The CDR3 DNA reads as TGTGCTAGCAGCTTGCGAGCGGGAGGGCTCGAGACCCAGTACTTC. Its translation is CASSLRAGGLETQYF. The chain recombines TRBV7-7 with TRBJ2-5; 10 bases align to TRBD2. Per germline, CDR1 SSHAT and CDR2 FNYEAQ (reference sequence). The length of the CDR3 is 15 residues.

The V and J genes are TRBV6-5 and TRBJ1-5; D unresolved. Trimming removed 2 bases from V and 5 bases from J, with 13 bases in between. The CDR3 is 15 amino acids. Per germline, CDR1 MNHEY and CDR2 SVGAGI. CDR3: CASSYEAEPDQPQHF. The CDR3 region has the DNA TGTGCCAGCAGTTACGAGGCGGAACCCGATCAGCCCCAGCATTTT.

V and J are TRBV2 and TRBJ2-3, with 10 bases identical to TRBD1. This CDR3 spans 15 amino acids. The germline CDR1 and CDR2 sequences are SNHLY and FYNNEI. The ends lost 9 bases at V and 9 bases at J; junction bases unmatched: 15. The CDR3 reads CARSAGTGVLGTQYF. In DNA form, the CDR3 reads TGTGCCAGATCTGCCGGGACAGGGGTGCTAGGAACGCAGTATTTT. The complete variable domain, with remaining parts taken from reference TRBV2 and TRBJ2-3, reads EPEVTQTPSHQVTQMGQEVILRCVPISNHLYFYWYRQILGQKVEFLVSFYNNEISEKSEIFDDQFSVERPDGSNFTLKIRSTKLEDSAMYFCARSAGTGVLGTQYFGPGTRLTVL.

V gene TRBV7-9 combines with J gene TRBJ2-1; possible D gene TRBD1, 5 bases. The germline V and J ends were trimmed by 5 bases and 2 bases, with 10 bases remaining between them. Looked up from germline, CDR1 is SEHNR and CDR2 is FQNEAQ (reference sequence). This CDR3 region has 14 residues. DNA for the CDR3: TGTGCCAGCAGCCCCATGGACACCTACAATGAGCAGTTCTTC. The encoded protein is CASSPMDTYNEQFF.

The chain combines TRBV6-5 with TRBJ1-5, with 7 positions matching TRBD1. Germline V gives CDR1 MNHEY, CDR2 SVGAGI. J gave up 4 bases and V 6 bases, and 9 bases lay outside the gene matches. This CDR3 spans 15 amino acids. CDR3 coding DNA: TGTGCCAGCAGCCCGGACAGGCGGGGAAATCAGCCCCAGCATTTT. This translates into CASSPDRRGNQPQHF.